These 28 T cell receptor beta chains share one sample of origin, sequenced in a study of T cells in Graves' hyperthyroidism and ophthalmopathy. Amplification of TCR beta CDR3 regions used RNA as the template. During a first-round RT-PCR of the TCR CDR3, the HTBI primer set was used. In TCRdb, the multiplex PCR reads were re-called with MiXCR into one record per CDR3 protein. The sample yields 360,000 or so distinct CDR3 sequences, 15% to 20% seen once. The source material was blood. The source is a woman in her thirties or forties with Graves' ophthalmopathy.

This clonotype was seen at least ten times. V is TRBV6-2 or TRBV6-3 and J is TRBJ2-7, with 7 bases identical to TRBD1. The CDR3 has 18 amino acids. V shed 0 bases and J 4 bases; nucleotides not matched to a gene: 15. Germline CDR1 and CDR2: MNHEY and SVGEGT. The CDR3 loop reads CASSYSAGKTGFQYEQYF. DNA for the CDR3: TGTGCCAGCAGTTACTCCGCGGGCAAGACAGGGTTCCAGTACGAGCAGTACTTC.

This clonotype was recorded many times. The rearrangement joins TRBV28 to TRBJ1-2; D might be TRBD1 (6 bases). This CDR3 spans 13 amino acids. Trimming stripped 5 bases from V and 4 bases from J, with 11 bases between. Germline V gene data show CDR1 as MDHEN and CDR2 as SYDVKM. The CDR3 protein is CASSLDSIYGYTF. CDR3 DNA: TGTGCCAGCAGTCTGGACAGCATCTATGGCTACACCTTC.

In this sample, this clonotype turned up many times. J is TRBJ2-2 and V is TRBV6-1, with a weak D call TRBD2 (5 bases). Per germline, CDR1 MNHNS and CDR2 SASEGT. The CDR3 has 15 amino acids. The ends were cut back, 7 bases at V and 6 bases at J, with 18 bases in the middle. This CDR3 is CASNPSFGVAGELFF. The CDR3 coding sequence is TGTGCCAGCAACCCTTCTTTCGGGGTGGCCGGGGAGCTGTTTTTT.

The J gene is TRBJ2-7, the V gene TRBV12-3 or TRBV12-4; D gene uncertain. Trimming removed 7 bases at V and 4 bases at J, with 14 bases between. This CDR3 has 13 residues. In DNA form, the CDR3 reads TGTGCCAGCACCCCGACACGCTCTTACGAGCAGTACTTC. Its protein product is CASTPTRSYEQYF.

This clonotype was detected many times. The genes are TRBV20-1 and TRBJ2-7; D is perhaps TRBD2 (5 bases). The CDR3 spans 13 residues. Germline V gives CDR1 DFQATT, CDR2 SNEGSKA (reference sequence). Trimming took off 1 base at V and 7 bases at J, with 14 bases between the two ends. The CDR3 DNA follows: TGCAGTGCTAGAGGCACCCCCCGAGGGGAGCAGTACTTC. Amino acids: CSARGTPRGEQYF.

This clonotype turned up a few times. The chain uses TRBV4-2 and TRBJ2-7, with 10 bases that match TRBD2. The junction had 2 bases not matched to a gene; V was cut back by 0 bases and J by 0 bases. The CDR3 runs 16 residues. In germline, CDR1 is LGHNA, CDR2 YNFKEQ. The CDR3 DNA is TGTGCCAGCAGCCAAGATGCTAGCGGGAGCTCCTACGAGCAGTACTTC. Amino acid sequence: CASSQDASGSSYEQYF.

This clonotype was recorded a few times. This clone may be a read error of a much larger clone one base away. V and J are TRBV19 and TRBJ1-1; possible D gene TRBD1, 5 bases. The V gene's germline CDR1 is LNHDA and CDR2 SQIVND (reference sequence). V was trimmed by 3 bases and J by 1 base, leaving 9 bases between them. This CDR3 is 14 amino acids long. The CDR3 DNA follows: TGTGCCAGTAGTATTCGGGACTCGAACACTGAAGCTTTCTTT. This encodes CASSIRDSNTEAFF.

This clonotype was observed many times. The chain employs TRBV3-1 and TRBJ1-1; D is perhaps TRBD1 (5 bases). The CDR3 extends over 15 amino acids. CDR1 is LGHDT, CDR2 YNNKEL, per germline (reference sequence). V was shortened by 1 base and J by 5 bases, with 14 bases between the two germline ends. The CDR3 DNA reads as TGTGCCAGCAGCCAAGCGATGGTCGGGGGGACTGAAGCTTTCTTT. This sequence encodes CASSQAMVGGTEAFF.

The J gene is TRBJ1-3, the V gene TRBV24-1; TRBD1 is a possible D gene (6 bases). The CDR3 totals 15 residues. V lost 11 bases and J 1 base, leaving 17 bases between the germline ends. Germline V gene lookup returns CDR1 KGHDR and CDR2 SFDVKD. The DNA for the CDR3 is TGTGCCAACTCGACAGGAGTAATATCTGGAAACACCATATATTTT. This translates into CANSTGVISGNTIYF.

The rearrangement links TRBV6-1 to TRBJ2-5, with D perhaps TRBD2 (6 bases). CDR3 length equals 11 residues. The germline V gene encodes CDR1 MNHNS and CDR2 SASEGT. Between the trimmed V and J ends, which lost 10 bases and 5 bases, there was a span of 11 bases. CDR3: CATKGGETQYF. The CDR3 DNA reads TGTGCCACCAAAGGAGGGGAGACCCAGTACTTC.

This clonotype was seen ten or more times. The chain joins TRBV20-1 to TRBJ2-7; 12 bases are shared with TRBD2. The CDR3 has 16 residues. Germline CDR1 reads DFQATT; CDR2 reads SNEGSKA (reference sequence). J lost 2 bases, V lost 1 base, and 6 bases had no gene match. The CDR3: CSARGGTSGFAYEQYF. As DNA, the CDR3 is TGCAGTGCTAGAGGAGGGACTAGCGGGTTCGCCTACGAGCAGTACTTC.

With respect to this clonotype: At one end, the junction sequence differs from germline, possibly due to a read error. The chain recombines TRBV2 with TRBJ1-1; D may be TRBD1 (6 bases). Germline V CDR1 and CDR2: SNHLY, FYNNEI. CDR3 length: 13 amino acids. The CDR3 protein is CVSSTTGNTEAFF. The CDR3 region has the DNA TGTGTCAGCAGTACGACAGGCAACACTGAAGCTTTCTTT.

The CDR3 region has the DNA TGCGCCAGCAGCTTGTGGAGGCCCGAACAAGAGACCCAGTACTTC. Translating gives CASSLWRPEQETQYF. The chain couples TRBV5-1 to TRBJ2-5; possibly TRBD2 for D (5 bases). V dropped 1 base and J dropped 2 bases, with 12 bases sitting between them. The CDR3 is 15 residues long. Per the germline V gene, CDR1 is SGHRS and CDR2 is YFSETQ.

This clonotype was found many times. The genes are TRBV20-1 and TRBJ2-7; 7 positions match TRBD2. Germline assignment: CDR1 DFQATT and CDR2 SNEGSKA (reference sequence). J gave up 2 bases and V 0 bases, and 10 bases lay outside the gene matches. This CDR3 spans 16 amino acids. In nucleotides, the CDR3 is TGCAGTGCTAGAGACTATCTTAGCGGGTCCGCCTACGAGCAGTACTTC. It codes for CSARDYLSGSAYEQYF.

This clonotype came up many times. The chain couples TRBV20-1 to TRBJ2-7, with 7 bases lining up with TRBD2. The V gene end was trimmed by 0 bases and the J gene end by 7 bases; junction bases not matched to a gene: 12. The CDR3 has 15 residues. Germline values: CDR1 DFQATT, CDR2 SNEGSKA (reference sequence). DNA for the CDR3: TGCAGTGCTAGAGATGGGTGGGGGAGGGCCTGGGAGCAGTACTTC. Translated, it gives CSARDGWGRAWEQYF.

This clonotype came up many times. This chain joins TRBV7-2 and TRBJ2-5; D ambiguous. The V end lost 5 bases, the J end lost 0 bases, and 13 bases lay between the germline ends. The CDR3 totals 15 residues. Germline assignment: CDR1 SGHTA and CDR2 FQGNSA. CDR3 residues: CASSRGPDHQETQYF. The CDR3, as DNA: TGTGCCAGCAGCCGCGGACCCGACCACCAAGAGACCCAGTACTTC.

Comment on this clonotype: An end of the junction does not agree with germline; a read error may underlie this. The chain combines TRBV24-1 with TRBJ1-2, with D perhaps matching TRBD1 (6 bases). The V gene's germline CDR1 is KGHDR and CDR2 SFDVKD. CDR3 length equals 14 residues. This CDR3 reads CATSAVQGLVGYNF. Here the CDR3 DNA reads TGTGCCACCAGTGCCGTACAGGGCTTAGTTGGCTACAACTTC.

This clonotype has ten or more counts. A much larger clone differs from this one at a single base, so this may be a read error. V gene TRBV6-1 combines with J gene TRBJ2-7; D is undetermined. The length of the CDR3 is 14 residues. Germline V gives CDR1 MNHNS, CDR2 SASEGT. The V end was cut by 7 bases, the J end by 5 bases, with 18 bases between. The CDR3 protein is CASNRLPPKDEQYF. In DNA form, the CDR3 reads TGTGCCAGCAATAGGTTACCACCGAAGGACGAGCAGTACTTC.

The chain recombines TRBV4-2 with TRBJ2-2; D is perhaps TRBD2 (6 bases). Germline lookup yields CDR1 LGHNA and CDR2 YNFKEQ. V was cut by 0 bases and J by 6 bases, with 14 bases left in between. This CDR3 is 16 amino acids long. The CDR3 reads CASSQDWRGGAGELFF. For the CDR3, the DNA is TGTGCCAGCAGCCAAGATTGGAGGGGCGGAGCCGGGGAGCTGTTTTTT.

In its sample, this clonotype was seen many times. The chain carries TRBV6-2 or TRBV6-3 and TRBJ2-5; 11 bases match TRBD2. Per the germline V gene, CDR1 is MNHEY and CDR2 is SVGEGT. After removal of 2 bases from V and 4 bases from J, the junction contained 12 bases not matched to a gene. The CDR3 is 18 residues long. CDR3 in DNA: TGTGCCAGCAGTTACGGCCCGTTCAGGCTAGCGGGAGGAGAGACCCAGTACTTC. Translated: CASSYGPFRLAGGETQYF.

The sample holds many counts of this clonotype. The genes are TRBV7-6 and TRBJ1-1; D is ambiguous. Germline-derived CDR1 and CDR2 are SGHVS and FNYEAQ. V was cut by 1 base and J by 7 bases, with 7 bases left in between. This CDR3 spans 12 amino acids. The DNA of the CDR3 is TGTGCCAGCAGCTTAGTTGGGGTTGAAGCTTTCTTT. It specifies CASSLVGVEAFF.

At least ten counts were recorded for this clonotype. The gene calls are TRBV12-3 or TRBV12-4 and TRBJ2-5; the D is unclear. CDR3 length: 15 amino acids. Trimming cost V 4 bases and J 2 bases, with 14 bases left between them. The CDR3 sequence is CASSYGEGRQETQYF. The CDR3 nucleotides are TGTGCCAGCAGTTATGGCGAAGGTAGACAAGAGACCCAGTACTTC.

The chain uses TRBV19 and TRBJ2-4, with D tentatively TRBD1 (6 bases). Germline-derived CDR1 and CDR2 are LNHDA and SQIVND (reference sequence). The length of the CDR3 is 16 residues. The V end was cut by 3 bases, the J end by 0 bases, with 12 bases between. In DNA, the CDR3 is TGTGCCAGTAGTATCTCTGGACAGCTAGCCAAAAACATTCAGTACTTC. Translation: CASSISGQLAKNIQYF.

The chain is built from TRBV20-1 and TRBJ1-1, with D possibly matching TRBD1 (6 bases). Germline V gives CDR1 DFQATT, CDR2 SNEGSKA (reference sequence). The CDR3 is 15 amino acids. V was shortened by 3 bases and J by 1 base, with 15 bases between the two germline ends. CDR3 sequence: CSARKDSRRNTEAFF. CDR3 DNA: TGCAGTGCTAGGAAGGACAGTAGAAGGAACACTGAAGCTTTCTTT.

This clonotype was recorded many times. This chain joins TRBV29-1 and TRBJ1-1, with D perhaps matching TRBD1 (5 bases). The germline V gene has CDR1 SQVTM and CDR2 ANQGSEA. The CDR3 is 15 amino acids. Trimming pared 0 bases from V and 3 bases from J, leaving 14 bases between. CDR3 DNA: TGCAGCGTTGAAGACACCCTCGCGGGGGACACTGAAGCTTTCTTT. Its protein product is CSVEDTLAGDTEAFF.

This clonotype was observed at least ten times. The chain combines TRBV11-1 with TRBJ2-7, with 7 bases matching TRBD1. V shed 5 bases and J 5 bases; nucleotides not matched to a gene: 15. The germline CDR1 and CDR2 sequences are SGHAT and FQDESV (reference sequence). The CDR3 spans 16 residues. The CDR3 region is CASSVVQGPDVDEQYF. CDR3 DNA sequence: TGTGCCAGCAGCGTTGTACAGGGGCCAGATGTAGACGAGCAGTACTTC.

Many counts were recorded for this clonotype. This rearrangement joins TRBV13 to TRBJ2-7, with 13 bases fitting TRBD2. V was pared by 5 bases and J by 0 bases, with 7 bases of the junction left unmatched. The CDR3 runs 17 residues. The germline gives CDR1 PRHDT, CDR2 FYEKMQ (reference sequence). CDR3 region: CASSPTRLAGGSYEQYF. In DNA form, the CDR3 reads TGTGCCAGCAGCCCCACCCGACTAGCGGGAGGCTCCTACGAGCAGTACTTC.

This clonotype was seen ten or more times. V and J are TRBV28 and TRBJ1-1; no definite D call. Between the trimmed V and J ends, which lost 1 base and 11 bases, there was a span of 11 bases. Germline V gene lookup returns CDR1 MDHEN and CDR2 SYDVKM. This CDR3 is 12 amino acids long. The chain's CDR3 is CASSLSGIEAFF. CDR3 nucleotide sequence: TGTGCCAGCAGTTTATCTGGAATCGAGGCTTTCTTT.